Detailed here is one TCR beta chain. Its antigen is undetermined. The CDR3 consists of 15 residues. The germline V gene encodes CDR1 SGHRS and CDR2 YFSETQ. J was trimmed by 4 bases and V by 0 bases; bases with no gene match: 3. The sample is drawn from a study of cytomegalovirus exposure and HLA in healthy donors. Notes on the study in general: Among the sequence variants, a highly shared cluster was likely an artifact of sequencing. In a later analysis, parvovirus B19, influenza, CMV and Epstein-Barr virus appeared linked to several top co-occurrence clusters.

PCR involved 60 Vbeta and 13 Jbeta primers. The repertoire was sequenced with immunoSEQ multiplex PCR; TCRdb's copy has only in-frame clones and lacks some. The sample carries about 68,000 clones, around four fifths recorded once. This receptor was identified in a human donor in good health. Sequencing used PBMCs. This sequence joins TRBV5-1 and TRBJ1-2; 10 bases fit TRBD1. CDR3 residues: CASSLGQGASYGYTF. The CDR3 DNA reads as TGCGCCAGCAGCTTGGGACAGGGGGCTAGCTATGGCTACACCTTC.